One and the same sample provided the 29 T cell receptor beta chains below, sequenced in a study of HIV-infected children after antiretroviral therapy interruption. RNA-based 3' RACE libraries used unique molecular identifiers. TCRdb independently ran MiXCR on the 3' RACE reads; one entry per CDR3 protein. Among approximately 95,000 distinct CDR3 sequences, about 7.2% were seen once, and the ten largest hold approximately 1.2%. Treatment of the sample: PENTA 11 planned treatment interruption arm or continuous ART arm. This specimen was CD45RA+ CD4+ T cells from PBMCs, pooled from several time points, taken from a donor given antiretroviral therapy, either interrupted or continuous. Described subset: naive CD4+ CD45RA+ CD45RO- T cells. The source of these receptors is a pool of human donors with HIV.

The chain employs TRBV12-3 or TRBV12-4 and TRBJ2-1; 13 nucleotides agree with TRBD2. The CDR3 is 16 amino acids. With 4 bases clipped from V and 7 bases from J, the junction kept 7 bases outside the gene matches. The CDR3 nucleotides read TGTGCCAGCAGTTACCGAAGGACTAGCGGGGGTAATGAGCAGTTCTTC. It translates to CASSYRRTSGGNEQFF.

This clonotype was picked up many times. The chain has TRBV14 and TRBJ1-1, with D possibly matching TRBD1 (5 bases). The ends were cut back, 5 bases at V and 4 bases at J, with 11 bases in the middle. Germline CDR1 SGHDN, CDR2 FVKESK. This CDR3 is built from 13 residues. DNA of the CDR3: TGTGCCAGCAGCGTCAGGGTACCCACTGAAGCTTTCTTT. Translation gives CASSVRVPTEAFF.

This clonotype was found a few times. This sequence joins TRBV5-6 and TRBJ1-1; 7 positions match TRBD1. Germline V lookup: CDR1 SGHDT, CDR2 YYEEEE. The CDR3 contains 13 residues. J gave up 4 bases and V 9 bases, and 9 bases lay outside the gene matches. The CDR3 DNA sequence: TGTGCCACCGGGACAGCCAGTGTCACTGAAGCTTTCTTT. As protein: CATGTASVTEAFF.

This clonotype has at least ten counts. The V and J genes are TRBV19 and TRBJ2-3, with unresolved D. Trimming shortened V by 8 bases and J by 2 bases, and 14 bases separated the two germline ends. This CDR3 spans 14 amino acids. CDR1 and CDR2 (germline): LNHDA, SQIVND (reference sequence). The CDR3 DNA reads as TGTGCCAGTCGCAGCTTAGCCCCCACAGATACGCAGTATTTT. It translates to CASRSLAPTDTQYF.

In this sample, this clonotype turned up a few times. The V gene is TRBV29-1, the J gene TRBJ2-3, with TRBD2 matching 10 bases. The CDR3 has 15 residues. The junction had 10 bases not matched to a gene; V was cut back by 1 base and J by 9 bases. The germline V gene has CDR1 SQVTM and CDR2 ANQGSEA. The CDR3 is CSVEGTSGWHMTQYF. The CDR3 DNA sequence: TGCAGCGTTGAAGGGACTAGCGGCTGGCATATGACGCAGTATTTT.

This clonotype came up many times. The rearrangement joins TRBV29-1 to TRBJ2-1; D not certain. The V gene lost 7 bases and the J gene lost 3 bases, with 13 bases spanning the gap. From germline, CDR1 is SQVTM and CDR2 ANQGSEA. The CDR3 consists of 13 residues. The CDR3 sequence is CSAEIQIYNEQFF. The DNA for the CDR3 is TGCAGCGCCGAGATACAGATCTACAATGAGCAGTTCTTC.

The sample holds many counts of this clonotype. V gene TRBV18 combines with J gene TRBJ2-7, with 9 bases lining up with TRBD1. V shed 6 bases, J shed 7 bases, and the junction held 13 bases outside the gene matches. There are 15 residues in the CDR3. Germline V gene data show CDR1 as KGHSH and CDR2 as LQKENI. The chain's CDR3 is CASSAGTGPLREQYF. The CDR3 DNA is TGTGCCAGCTCTGCCGGGACAGGGCCCTTGAGAGAGCAGTACTTC.

This clonotype has a count of ten or more. This chain uses TRBV15 with TRBJ1-6; D is unclear. Looked up from germline, CDR1 is LNHNV and CDR2 is YYDKDF (reference sequence). The V gene lost 0 bases and the J gene lost 9 bases, with 12 bases spanning the gap. The CDR3 has 15 residues. In nucleotides, the CDR3 is TGTGCCACCAGCAGAGATTATTCGGGTACTTCACCCCTCCACTTT. Protein sequence: CATSRDYSGTSPLHF.

This clonotype qualifies as medium-sized. The chain is built from TRBV7-2 and TRBJ2-1; D is unresolved. Germline CDR1 reads SGHTA; CDR2 reads FQGNSA. The CDR3 has 15 residues. V lost 4 bases and J lost 4, with 14 bases in between. CDR3 in amino acids: CASSSWSTGYNEQFF. The CDR3 DNA reads as TGTGCCAGCAGCTCATGGAGCACTGGGTACAATGAGCAGTTCTTC. The full variable domain, with the rest looked up from reference TRBV7-2 and TRBJ2-1, is GAGVSQSPSNKVTEKGKDVELRCDPISGHTALYWYRQSLGQGLEFLIYFQGNSAPDKSGLPSDRFSAERTGGSVSTLTIQRTQQEDSAVYLCASSSWSTGYNEQFFGPGTRLTVL.

In its sample, this clonotype was seen many times. This chain links TRBV18 with TRBJ1-5; D remains unclear. V was trimmed by 2 bases and J by 9 bases, leaving 11 bases between them. The CDR3 runs to 13 residues. Per germline, CDR1 KGHSH and CDR2 LQKENI. The CDR3 loop reads CASSPSYVPPQHF. The CDR3 DNA follows: TGTGCCAGCTCACCATCCTATGTGCCGCCCCAGCATTTT.

There are a few counts of this clonotype. The V call is TRBV5-1, the J call TRBJ2-2; D gene uncertain. Germline V gene sequence: CDR1 SGHRS, CDR2 YFSETQ. CDR3 length: 13 amino acids. Trimming cost V 0 bases and J 6 bases, with 6 bases left between them. CDR3 region: CASSLDGSGELFF. For the CDR3, the DNA is TGCGCCAGCAGCTTGGATGGGTCCGGGGAGCTGTTTTTT.

The genes are TRBV10-1 and TRBJ2-4; D remains ambiguous. V lost 0 bases, J lost 0 bases, and 3 bases lay in between. Germline values: CDR1 WNHNN, CDR2 SYGVQD (reference sequence). CDR3 length equals 14 residues. The CDR3 DNA reads TGCGCCAGCAGTGAGTCGAGAGCCAAAAACATTCAGTACTTC. Its translation is CASSESRAKNIQYF.

This clonotype was seen repeatedly, ten times or more. The chain couples TRBV11-1 to TRBJ2-1; D call uncertain. This CDR3 region has 9 residues. CDR1 is SGHAT, CDR2 FQDESV, per germline (reference sequence). Trimming shortened V by 4 bases and J by 12 bases, and 4 bases separated the two germline ends. The CDR3: CASSSGQFF. The CDR3 region has the DNA TGTGCCAGCAGCTCCGGGCAGTTCTTC.

The sample holds many counts of this clonotype. The chain employs TRBV7-2 and TRBJ1-2, with TRBD1 as a possible D gene (6 bases). Germline lookup yields CDR1 SGHTA and CDR2 FQGNSA. The CDR3 has 15 residues. V was pared by 2 bases and J by 4 bases, with 14 bases between. CDR3 region: CASSLPGEWGYGYTF. In DNA form, the CDR3 reads TGTGCCAGCAGCTTACCAGGGGAGTGGGGCTATGGCTACACCTTC.

Ten or more counts support this clonotype. The chain carries TRBV5-1 and TRBJ2-5; the D gene is possibly TRBD1 (6 bases). Germline values: CDR1 SGHRS, CDR2 YFSETQ. CDR3 length: 15 amino acids. Between the trimmed V and J ends, which lost 0 bases and 6 bases, there was a span of 15 bases. This CDR3 is CASSLGAPGQKTQYF. The CDR3 nucleotides read TGCGCCAGCAGCTTGGGGGCCCCGGGACAAAAGACCCAGTACTTC.

V usage is TRBV12-3 or TRBV12-4 and J usage is TRBJ2-1, with TRBD2 matching 16 bases. This CDR3 region has 23 residues. V lost 6 bases, J lost 0 bases, and 20 bases stayed unmatched. CDR3 coding DNA: TGTGCCAGCAGCCAGTTCCTGTGGGGGGGGACTAGCGGGAGGGGTAGCTCCTACAATGAGCAGTTCTTC. Translation: CASSQFLWGGTSGRGSSYNEQFF.

In its sample, this clonotype was seen many times. J is TRBJ2-5 and V is TRBV3-1; 10 bases map to TRBD2. Germline V lookup: CDR1 LGHDT, CDR2 YNNKEL (reference sequence). V trimming: 2 bases; J trimming: 0 bases; junction bases outside the gene matches: 6. There are 17 residues in the CDR3. The CDR3 DNA is TGTGCCAGCAGCCAAAGAGGACTAGCGGCCCACCAAGAGACCCAGTACTTC. Translating gives CASSQRGLAAHQETQYF.

This clonotype appeared many times. The V gene is TRBV29-1, the J gene TRBJ2-6; D perhaps matches TRBD1 (5 bases). V dropped 1 base and J dropped 0 bases, with 7 bases sitting between them. CDR1 is SQVTM and CDR2 is ANQGSEA in the germline V gene. The CDR3 is 15 amino acids. The CDR3 region is CSVEVTDSGANVLTF. CDR3 nucleotide sequence: TGCAGCGTTGAAGTGACAGACTCTGGGGCCAACGTCCTGACTTTC.

This clonotype has a count of ten or more. V gene TRBV19 combines with J gene TRBJ1-6; no definite D call. The CDR3 is 12 amino acids. Trimming took off 4 bases at V and 7 bases at J, with 5 bases between the two ends. From germline, CDR1 is LNHDA and CDR2 SQIVND (reference sequence). The CDR3 nucleotides read TGTGCCAGTAGTACCCGGAATTCACCCCTCCACTTT. Translated, it gives CASSTRNSPLHF.

This clonotype has a count of ten or more. The chain employs TRBV28 and TRBJ1-5; the D is unclear. The germline V gene encodes CDR1 MDHEN and CDR2 SYDVKM. V lost 6 bases and J lost 3, with 15 bases in between. The CDR3 runs to 15 residues. The CDR3, as DNA: TGTGCCAGCAGACGCTCCCAGGCGATCAATCAGCCCCAGCATTTT. It yields the protein CASRRSQAINQPQHF.

This clonotype was found many times. V gene TRBV20-1 combines with J gene TRBJ2-3; 10 bases map to TRBD2. The J segment lost 2 bases and the V segment lost 4 bases, leaving 3 bases of the junction unmatched. Looked up from germline, CDR1 is DFQATT and CDR2 is SNEGSKA (reference sequence). This CDR3 is 14 amino acids long. As DNA, the CDR3 is TGCAGTGCTACTCTAGCGGGGGTCACAGATACGCAGTATTTT. Translation: CSATLAGVTDTQYF.

This clonotype was seen at least ten times. V usage is TRBV7-9 and J usage is TRBJ1-5; perhaps TRBD1 as D (6 bases). Trimming pared 5 bases from V and 5 bases from J, leaving 16 bases between. CDR1 is SEHNR and CDR2 is FQNEAQ in the germline V gene (reference sequence). This CDR3 has 15 residues. CDR3 amino acids: CASSETGNSDQPQHF. Written as DNA, the CDR3 is TGTGCCAGCAGCGAAACAGGGAATTCGGATCAGCCCCAGCATTTT. Combining the CDR3 with reference TRBV7-9 and TRBJ1-5 gives the whole variable domain DTGVSQNPRHKITKRGQNVTFRCDPISEHNRLYWYRQTLGQGPEFLTYFQNEAQLEKSRLLSDRFSAERPKGSFSTLEIQRTEQGDSAMYLCASSETGNSDQPQHFGDGTRLSIL.

This clonotype was counted a few times. V and J are TRBV7-8 and TRBJ2-7, with 7 bases identical to TRBD2. The germline V gene encodes CDR1 SGHVS and CDR2 FQNEAQ. Trimming took 3 bases from V and 0 from J; bases not matched to a gene: 14. CDR3 size: 18 residues. The CDR3 loop is CASSFQSNGGLLSYEQYF. The CDR3 coding sequence is TGTGCCAGCAGCTTCCAGAGTAACGGGGGGTTACTCTCCTACGAGCAGTACTTC.

The genes are TRBV30 and TRBJ2-1; TRBD1 aligns across 9 bases. Germline CDR1 reads GTSNPN; CDR2 reads SVGIG (reference sequence). Unmatched junction bases numbered 1, after V lost 2 bases and J lost 8 bases. The CDR3 is made up of 12 amino acids. The DNA for the CDR3 is TGTGCCTGGAGTACAGGGGGCCATGAGCAGTTCTTC. This translates into CAWSTGGHEQFF.

This clonotype was picked up many times. This rearrangement joins TRBV3-1 to TRBJ1-5, with D possibly TRBD1 on 5 matching bases. Germline assignment: CDR1 LGHDT and CDR2 YNNKEL (reference sequence). This CDR3 region has 15 residues. V was trimmed by 4 bases and J by 0 bases, leaving 10 bases between them. CDR3 in DNA: TGTGCCAGCAGCCTAGGGGTTTATAGCAATCAGCCCCAGCATTTT. Protein product: CASSLGVYSNQPQHF.

Note on this clonotype: Being one base from a much bigger clone, this may be a read error. V gene TRBV10-3 combines with J gene TRBJ1-5; 7 nucleotides match TRBD1. From germline, CDR1 is ENHRY and CDR2 SYGVKD. J was trimmed by 2 bases and V by 10 bases; bases with no gene match: 2. This CDR3 region has 12 residues. CDR3 DNA: TGTGCCACCGGGACAGGCAATCAGCCCCAGCATTTT. Residues: CATGTGNQPQHF.

This clonotype was counted a few times. The chain combines TRBV5-1 with TRBJ2-2, with TRBD1 identical over 7 bases. There are 15 residues in the CDR3. Trimming removed 2 bases from V and 6 bases from J; junction bases left unmatched: 7. The germline gives CDR1 SGHRS, CDR2 YFSETQ. The DNA for the CDR3 is TGCGCCAGCAGCTTTTCCACAGGGGAGTCCGGGGAGCTGTTTTTT. Encoded protein: CASSFSTGESGELFF.

V and J are TRBV12-3 or TRBV12-4 and TRBJ2-7, with D unresolved. CDR3 length: 14 residues. V dropped 5 bases and J dropped 0 bases, with 11 bases sitting between them. The CDR3 reads CASSRTVPSYEQYF. CDR3 coding DNA: TGTGCCAGCAGTAGGACGGTACCCTCCTACGAGCAGTACTTC.

At least ten counts were recorded for this clonotype. The gene calls are TRBV12-5 and TRBJ1-1, with D possibly matching TRBD1 (6 bases). The germline V gene encodes CDR1 LGHNT and CDR2 FRNRAP. The CDR3 sequence is 13 residues long. With 2 bases removed from V and 9 bases from J, the gap between germline ends came to 13 bases. CDR3 amino acids: CASGLTGSSQAFF. For the CDR3, the DNA is TGTGCTAGTGGTTTGACAGGGAGCTCCCAAGCTTTCTTT.